This record looks at one T cell receptor (beta chain) sequence and its context. This record comes from a study of blood T cell repertoires in COVID-19. Clones were read by immunoSEQ multiplex PCR, and TCRdb kept only the in-frame ones, dropping some. The top ten hold around 11% of the sample, which has about 280,000 clones, almost 90% seen once. Between the trimmed V and J ends, which lost 5 bases and 5 bases, there was a span of 9 bases. In germline, CDR1 is MDHEN, CDR2 SYDVKM. CDR3 size: 12 residues. This rearrangement joins TRBV28 to TRBJ1-1, with D unresolved. The receptor comes from a woman aged 30 to 39 with COVID-19, enrolled during active disease. Specimen: peripheral blood. DNA of the CDR3: TGTGCCAGCAGTCTTTCGGTAACTGAAGCTTTCTTT. Translation gives CASSLSVTEAFF. The full variable domain, in which reference TRBV28 and TRBJ1-1 provide the parts outside the CDR3, is DVKVTQSSRYLVKRTGEKVFLECVQDMDHENMFWYRQDPGLGLRLIYFSYDVKMKEKGDIPEGYSVSREKKERFSLILESASTNQTSMYLCASSLSVTEAFFGQGTRLTVV.